Detailed here is one T cell receptor beta chain. Its antigen is not known. The sample is drawn from a study of cytomegalovirus exposure and HLA in healthy donors. CDR1 and CDR2 (germline): MGHDK, SYGVNS. V trimming: 2 bases; J trimming: 0 bases; junction bases outside the gene matches: 1. This CDR3 is 15 amino acids long. Method: immunoSEQ multiplex PCR; TCRdb's copy keeps in-frame clones and lacks some. This table has about 200,000 clones, about 81% appearing once. The study's findings and limits: Subsequent analysis revealed that first-cohort TCR clusters tended to co-occur in the 120 or so validation repertoires. Per published reports, the classifier diagnosed cytomegalovirus status with high specificity and sensitivity. The authors enumerated 180 or so TCR beta chains as linked to cytomegalovirus.

Material for sequencing was PBMCs. The chain recombines TRBV25-1 with TRBJ2-7; 10 bases are a match to TRBD2. This receptor was taken from a woman aged 25 to 45 in good health and CMV-seronegative. DNA of the CDR3: TGTGCCAGCAGTGAAGGACTAGCGGACTCCTACGAGCAGTACTTC. Its translation is CASSEGLADSYEQYF.